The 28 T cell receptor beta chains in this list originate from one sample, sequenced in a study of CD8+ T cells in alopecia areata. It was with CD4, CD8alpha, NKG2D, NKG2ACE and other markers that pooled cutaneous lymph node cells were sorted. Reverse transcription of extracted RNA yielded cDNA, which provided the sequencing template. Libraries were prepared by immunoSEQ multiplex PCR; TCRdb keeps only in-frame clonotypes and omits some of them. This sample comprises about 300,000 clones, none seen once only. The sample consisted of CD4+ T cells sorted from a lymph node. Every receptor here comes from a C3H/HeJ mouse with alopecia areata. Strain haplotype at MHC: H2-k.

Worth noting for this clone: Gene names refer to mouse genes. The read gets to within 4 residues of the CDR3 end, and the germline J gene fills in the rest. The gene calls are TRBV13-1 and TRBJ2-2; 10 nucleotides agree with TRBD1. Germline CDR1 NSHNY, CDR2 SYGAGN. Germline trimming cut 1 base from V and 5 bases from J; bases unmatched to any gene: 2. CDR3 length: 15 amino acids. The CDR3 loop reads CASSDPGQGTGQLYF. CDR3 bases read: TGTGCCAGCAGTGATCCGGGACAGGGGACCGGG.

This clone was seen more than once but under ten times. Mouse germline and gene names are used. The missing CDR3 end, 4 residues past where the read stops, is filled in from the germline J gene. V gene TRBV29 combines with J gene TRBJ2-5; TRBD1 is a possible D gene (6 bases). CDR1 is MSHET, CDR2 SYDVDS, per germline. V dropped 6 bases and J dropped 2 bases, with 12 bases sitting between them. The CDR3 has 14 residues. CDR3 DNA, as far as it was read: TGTGCTAGCAGCCTCCAGGGGTTCCAAGAC. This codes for CASSLQGFQD. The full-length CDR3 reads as CASSLQGFQDTQYF.

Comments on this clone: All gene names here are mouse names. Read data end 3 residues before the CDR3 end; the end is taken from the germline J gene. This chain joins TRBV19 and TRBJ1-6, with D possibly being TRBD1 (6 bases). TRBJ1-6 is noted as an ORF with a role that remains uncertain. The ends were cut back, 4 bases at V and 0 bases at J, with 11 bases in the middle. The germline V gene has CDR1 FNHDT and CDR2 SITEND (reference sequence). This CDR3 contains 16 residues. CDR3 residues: CASSWDKRSYNSPLYF. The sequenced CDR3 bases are TGTGCCAGCAGTTGGGACAAACGTTCCTATAATTCGCCC.

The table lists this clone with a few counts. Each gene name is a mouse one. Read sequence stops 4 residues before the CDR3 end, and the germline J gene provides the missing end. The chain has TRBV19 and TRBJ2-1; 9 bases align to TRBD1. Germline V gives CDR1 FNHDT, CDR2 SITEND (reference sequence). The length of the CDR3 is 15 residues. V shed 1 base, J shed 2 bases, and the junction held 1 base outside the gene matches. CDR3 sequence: CASSIRQGDYAEQFF. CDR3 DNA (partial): TGTGCCAGCAGTATAAGACAGGGGGACTATGCT. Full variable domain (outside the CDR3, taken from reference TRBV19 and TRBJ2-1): GGIITQTPKFLIGQEGQKLTLKCQQNFNHDTMYWYRQDSGKGLRLIYYSITENDLQKGDLSEGYDASREKKSSFSLTVTSAQKNEMAVFLCASSIRQGDYAEQFFGPGTRLTVL.

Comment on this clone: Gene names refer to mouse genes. CDR3 amino acids: CASGDRSGTVNQDTQYF. The part of the CDR3 DNA that was read is TGTGCCAGCGGTGATCGATCCGGGACAGTTAACCAAGAC. This chain uses TRBV13-2 with TRBJ2-5, with TRBD1 matching 7 bases. The read ends 4 residues shy of where the CDR3 ends; the end is completed using the germline J gene. The CDR3 is made up of 17 amino acids. Trimming removed 1 base from V and 0 bases from J; junction bases left unmatched: 8. In germline, CDR1 is NNHNN, CDR2 SYGAGS (reference sequence).

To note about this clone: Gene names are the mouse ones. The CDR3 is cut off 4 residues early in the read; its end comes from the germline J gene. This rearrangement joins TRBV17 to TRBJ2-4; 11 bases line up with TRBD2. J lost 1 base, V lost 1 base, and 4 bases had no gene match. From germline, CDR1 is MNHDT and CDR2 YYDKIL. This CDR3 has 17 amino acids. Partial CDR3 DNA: TGTGCTAGCAGTAGAGGGACTGGGGGGAAACGTCAAAAC. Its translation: CASSRGTGGKRQN. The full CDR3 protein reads CASSRGTGGKRQNTLYF. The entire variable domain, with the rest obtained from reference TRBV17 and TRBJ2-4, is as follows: DTTVKQNPRYKLARVGKPVNLICSQTMNHDTMYWYQKKPNQAPKLLLFYYDKILNREADTFEKFQSSRPNNSFCSLYIGSAGLEYSAMYLCASSRGTGGKRQNTLYFGAGTRLSVL.

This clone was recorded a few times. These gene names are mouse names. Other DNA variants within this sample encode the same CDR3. CDR3 sequence reads: CASSDARQDTQYF. CDR3 DNA (partial): TGTGCCAGCAGTGATGCGAGGCAAGAC. The gene calls are TRBV13-1 and TRBJ2-5; no definite D call. The CDR3 end lies 4 residues beyond the end of the read and is filled in from the germline J gene. This CDR3 comprises 13 residues. Germline V gene data show CDR1 as NSHNY and CDR2 as SYGAGN. V was pared by 0 bases and J by 3 bases, with 5 bases between.

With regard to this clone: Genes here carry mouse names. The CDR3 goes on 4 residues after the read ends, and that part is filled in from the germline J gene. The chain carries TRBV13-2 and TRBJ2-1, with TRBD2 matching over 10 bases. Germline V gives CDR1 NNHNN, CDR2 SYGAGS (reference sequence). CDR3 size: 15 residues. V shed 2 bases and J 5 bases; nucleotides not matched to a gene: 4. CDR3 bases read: TGTGCCAGCGGTGAGCCGGGACTGGGGAATGCT. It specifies CASGEPGLGNA. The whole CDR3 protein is CASGEPGLGNAEQFF.

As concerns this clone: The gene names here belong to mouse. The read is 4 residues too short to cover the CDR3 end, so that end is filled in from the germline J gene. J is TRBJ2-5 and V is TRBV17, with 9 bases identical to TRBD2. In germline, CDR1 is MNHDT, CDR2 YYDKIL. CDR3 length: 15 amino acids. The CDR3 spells CASSRDVGGRDTQYF. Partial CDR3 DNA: TGTGCTAGCAGTAGAGATGTGGGGGGGCGGGAC.

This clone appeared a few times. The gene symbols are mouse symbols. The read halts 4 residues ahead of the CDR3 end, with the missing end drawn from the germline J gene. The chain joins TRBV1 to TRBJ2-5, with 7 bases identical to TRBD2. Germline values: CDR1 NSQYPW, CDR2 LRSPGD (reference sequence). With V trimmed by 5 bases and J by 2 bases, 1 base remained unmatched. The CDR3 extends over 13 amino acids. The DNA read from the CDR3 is TGCACCTGCAGTCCTGGGGGCCAAGAC. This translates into CTCSPGGQD. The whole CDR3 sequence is CTCSPGGQDTQYF.

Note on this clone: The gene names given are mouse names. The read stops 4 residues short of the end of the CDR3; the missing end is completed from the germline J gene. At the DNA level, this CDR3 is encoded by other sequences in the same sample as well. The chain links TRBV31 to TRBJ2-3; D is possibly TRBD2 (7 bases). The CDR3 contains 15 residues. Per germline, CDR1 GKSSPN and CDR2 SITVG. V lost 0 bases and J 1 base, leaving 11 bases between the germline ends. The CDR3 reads CAWSLGGAGAETLYF. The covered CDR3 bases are TGTGCCTGGAGTCTGGGGGGCGCGGGTGCAGAA. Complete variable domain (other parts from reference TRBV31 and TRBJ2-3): AQTIHQWPVAEIKAVGSPLSLGCTIKGKSSPNLYWYWQATGGTLQQLFYSITVGQVESVVQLNLSASRPKDDQFILSTEKLLLSHSGFYLCAWSLGGAGAETLYFGSGTRLTVL.

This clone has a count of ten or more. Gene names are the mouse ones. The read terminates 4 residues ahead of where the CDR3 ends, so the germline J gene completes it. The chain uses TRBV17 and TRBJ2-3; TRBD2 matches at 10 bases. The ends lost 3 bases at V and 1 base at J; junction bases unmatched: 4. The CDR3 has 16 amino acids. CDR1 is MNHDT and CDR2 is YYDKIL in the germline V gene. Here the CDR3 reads CASSSGWGGGAETLYF. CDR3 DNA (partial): TGTGCTAGCAGTAGTGGCTGGGGGGGCGGTGCAGAA.

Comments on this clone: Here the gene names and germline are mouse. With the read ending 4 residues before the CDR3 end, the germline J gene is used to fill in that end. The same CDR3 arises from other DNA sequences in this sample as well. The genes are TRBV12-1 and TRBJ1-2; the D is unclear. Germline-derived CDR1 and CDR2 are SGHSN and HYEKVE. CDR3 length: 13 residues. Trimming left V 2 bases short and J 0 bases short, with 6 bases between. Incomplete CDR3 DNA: TGTGCCAGCTCTCCCAGCGCAAACTCC. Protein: CASSPSANS. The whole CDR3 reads CASSPSANSDYTF.

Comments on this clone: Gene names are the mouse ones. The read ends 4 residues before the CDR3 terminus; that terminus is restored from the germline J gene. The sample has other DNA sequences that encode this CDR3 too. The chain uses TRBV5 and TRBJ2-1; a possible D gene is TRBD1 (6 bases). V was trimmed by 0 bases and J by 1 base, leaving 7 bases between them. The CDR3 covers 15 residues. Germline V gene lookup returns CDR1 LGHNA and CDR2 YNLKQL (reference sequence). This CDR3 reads CASSQEGQNYAEQFF. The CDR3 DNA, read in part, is TGTGCCAGCAGCCAAGAAGGACAGAACTATGCT.

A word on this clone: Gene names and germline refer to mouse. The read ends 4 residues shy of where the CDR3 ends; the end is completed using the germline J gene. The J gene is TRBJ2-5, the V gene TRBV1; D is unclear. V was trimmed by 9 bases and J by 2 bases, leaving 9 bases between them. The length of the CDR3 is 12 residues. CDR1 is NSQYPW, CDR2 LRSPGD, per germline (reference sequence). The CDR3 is CTCGHSQDTQYF. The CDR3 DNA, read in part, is TGCACCTGTGGTCACAGCCAAGAC.

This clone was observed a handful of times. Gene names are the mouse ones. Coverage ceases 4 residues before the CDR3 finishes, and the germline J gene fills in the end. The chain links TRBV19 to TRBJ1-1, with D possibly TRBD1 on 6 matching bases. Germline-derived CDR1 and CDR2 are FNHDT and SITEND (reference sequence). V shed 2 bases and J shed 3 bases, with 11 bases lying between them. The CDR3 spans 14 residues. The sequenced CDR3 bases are TGTGCCAGCAGTATTAAGGGGGATTACACA. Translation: CASSIKGDYT. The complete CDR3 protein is CASSIKGDYTEVFF.

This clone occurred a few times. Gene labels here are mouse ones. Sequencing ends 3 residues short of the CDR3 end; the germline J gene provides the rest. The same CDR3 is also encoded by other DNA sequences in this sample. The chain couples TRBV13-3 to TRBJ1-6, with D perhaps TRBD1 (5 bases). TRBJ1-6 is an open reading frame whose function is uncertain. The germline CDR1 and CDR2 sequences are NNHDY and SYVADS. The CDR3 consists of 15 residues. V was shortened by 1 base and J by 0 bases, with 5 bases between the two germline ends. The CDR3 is CASSDQGSYNSPLYF. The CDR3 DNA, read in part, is TGTGCCAGCAGTGATCAGGGTTCCTATAATTCGCCC.

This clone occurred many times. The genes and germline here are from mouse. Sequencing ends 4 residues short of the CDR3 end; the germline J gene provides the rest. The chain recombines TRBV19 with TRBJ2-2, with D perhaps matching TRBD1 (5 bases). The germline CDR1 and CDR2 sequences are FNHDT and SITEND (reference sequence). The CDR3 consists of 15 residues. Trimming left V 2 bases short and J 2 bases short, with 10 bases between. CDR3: CASSIRVENTGQLYF. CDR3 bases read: TGTGCCAGCAGTATCAGGGTAGAGAACACCGGG.

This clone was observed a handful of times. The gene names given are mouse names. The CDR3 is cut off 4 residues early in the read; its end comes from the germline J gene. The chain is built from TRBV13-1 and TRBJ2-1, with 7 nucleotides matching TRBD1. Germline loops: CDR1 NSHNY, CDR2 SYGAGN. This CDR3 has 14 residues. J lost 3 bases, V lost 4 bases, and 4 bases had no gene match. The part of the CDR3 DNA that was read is TGTGCCAGCAGTAGGCAGGGGGTCTATGCT. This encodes CASSRQGVYA. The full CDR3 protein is CASSRQGVYAEQFF.

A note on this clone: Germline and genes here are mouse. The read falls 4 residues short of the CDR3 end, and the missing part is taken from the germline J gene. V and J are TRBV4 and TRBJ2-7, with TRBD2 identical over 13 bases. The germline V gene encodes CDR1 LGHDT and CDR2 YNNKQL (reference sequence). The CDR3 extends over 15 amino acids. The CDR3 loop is CASSPGLGGEYEQYF. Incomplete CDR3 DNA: TGTGCCAGCAGCCCGGGACTGGGGGGGGAGTAT.

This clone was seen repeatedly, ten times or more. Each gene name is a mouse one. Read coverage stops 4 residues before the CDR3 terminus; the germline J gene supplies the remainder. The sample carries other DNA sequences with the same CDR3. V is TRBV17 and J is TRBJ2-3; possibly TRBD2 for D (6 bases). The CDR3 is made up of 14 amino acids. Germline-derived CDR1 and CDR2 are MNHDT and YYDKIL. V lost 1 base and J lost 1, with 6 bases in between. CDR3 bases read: TGTGCTAGCAGTAGAGTGGGGGGTGCAGAA. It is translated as CASSRVGGAE. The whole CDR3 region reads CASSRVGGAETLYF.

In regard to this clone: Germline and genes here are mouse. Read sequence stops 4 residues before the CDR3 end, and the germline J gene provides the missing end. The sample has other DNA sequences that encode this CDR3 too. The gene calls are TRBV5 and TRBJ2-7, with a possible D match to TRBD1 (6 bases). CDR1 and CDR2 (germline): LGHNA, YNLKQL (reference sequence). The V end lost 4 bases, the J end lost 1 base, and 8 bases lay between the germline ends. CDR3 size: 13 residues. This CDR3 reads CASSPGVSYEQYF. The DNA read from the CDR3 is TGTGCCAGCAGCCCAGGGGTTTCCTAT.

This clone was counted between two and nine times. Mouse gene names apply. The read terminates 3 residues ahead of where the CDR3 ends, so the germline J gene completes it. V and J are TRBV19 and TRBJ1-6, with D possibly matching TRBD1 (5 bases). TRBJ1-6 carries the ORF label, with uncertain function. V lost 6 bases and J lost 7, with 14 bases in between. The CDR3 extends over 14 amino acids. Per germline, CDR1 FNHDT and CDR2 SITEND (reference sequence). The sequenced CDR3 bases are TGTGCCAGCAAGATGAGAGGGGTAAATTCGCCC. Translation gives CASKMRGVNSP. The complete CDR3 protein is CASKMRGVNSPLYF.

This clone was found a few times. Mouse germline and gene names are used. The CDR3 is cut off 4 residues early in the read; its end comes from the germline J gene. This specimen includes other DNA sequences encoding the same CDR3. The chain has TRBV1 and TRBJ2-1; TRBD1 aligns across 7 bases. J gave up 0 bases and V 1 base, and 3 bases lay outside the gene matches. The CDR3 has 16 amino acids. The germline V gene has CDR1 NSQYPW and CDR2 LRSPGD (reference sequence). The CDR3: CTCSAATGRNYAEQFF. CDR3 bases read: TGCACCTGCAGTGCAGCGACAGGGCGTAACTATGCT.

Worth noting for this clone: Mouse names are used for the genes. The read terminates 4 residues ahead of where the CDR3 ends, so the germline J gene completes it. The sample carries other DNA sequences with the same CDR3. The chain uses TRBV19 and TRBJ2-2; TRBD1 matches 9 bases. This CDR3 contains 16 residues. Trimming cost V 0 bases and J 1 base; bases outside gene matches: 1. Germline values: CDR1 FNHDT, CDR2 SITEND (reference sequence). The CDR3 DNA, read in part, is TGTGCCAGCAGTATAGGGACAGGGGTAAACACCGGG. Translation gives CASSIGTGVNTG. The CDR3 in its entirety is CASSIGTGVNTGQLYF.

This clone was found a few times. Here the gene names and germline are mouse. CDR3 DNA, as far as it was read: TGTGCCAGCGGTCCATCTGCAAACTCC. It specifies CASGPSANS. In full, the CDR3 reads CASGPSANSDYTF. The rearrangement uses TRBV13-2 and TRBJ1-2; D remains unclear. The CDR3 end is not reached by the read, which stops 4 residues before it; the germline J gene fills it in. CDR3 size: 13 residues. Trimming removed 4 bases from V and 0 bases from J, with 7 bases in between. Germline CDR1 and CDR2: NNHNN and SYGAGS (reference sequence).

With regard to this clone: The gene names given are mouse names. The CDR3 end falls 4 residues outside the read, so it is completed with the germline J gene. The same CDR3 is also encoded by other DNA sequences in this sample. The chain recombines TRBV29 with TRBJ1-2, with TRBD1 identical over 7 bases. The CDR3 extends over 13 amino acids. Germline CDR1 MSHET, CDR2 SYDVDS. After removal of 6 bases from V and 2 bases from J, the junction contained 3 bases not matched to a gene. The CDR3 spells CASSPGQNSDYTF. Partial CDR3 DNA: TGTGCTAGCAGCCCGGGACAGAACTCC.

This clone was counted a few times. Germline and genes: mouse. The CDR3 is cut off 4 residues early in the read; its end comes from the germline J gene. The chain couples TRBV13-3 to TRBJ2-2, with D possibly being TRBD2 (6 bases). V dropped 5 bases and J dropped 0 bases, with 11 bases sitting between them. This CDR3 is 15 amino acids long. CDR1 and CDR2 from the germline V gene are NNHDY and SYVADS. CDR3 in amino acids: CASSPGTPNTGQLYF. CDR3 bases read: TGTGCCAGCAGCCCAGGGACTCCAAACACCGGG.